This T cell receptor (beta chain) was recorded in a study of OX40 agonist ivuxolimab in advanced cancers. TCRdb keeps only in-frame clones here, not all; method: immunoSEQ multiplex PCR. Counted here are around 40,000 clones, about 85% occurring once; the ten biggest clones make up approximately 5.1%. The CDR3 has 17 amino acids. Germline CDR1 is SGDLS and CDR2 is YYNGEE. V was shortened by 3 bases and J by 3 bases, with 19 bases between the two germline ends. The chain couples TRBV9 to TRBJ2-1; D is possibly TRBD2 (7 bases). The TCR originated in an adult with an advanced solid tumor such as melanoma, head and neck, liver or kidney cancer. The material was CD4+ or CD8+ T cells sorted from blood, obtained in a trial of the OX40 agonist ivuxolimab. The CDR3 is CASSAGVGGSYYNEQFF. The CDR3 DNA follows: TGTGCCAGCAGCGCAGGGGTGGGCGGGAGTTACTACAATGAGCAGTTCTTC.